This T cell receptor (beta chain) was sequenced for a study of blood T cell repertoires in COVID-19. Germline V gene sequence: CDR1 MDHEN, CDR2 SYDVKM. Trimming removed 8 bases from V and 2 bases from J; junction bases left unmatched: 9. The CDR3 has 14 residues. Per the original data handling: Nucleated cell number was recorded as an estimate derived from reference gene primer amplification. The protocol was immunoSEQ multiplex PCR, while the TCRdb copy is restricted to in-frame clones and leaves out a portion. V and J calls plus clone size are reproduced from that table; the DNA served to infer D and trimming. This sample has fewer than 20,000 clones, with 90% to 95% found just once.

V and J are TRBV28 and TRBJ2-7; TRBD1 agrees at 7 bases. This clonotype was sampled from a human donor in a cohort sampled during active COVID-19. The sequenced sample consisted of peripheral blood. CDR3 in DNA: TGTGCCAGCTCCCTGGGACAGCATACCTACGAGCAGTACTTC. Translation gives CASSLGQHTYEQYF.